This is a list of T cell receptor beta chains from one sample in a study of cytomegalovirus exposure and HLA in healthy donors. Using immunoSEQ multiplex PCR, the repertoire was profiled, and TCRdb retains in-frame clones only, with some absent. The sample lists 100,000 to 150,000 clones; around 70% were seen once. Source material: PBMCs. The receptors stem from a woman aged 55-70 years in good health and CMV-seropositive. Each CDR3 is given with its conserved first and last residue. The D gene is left open where the match is weak. Not every row has a clone size; where given, it reads once, few, many or a size class.

length	size	V	J	D	CDR3	DNA
11	-	TRBV20-1	TRBJ1-4	-	CSAYRNEKLFF	TGCAGTGCTTACAGGAATGAAAAACTGTTTTTT
16	few	TRBV10-3	TRBJ1-2	-	CAISESLGSGLRGYTF	TGTGCCATCAGTGAGTCTTTAGGTAGTGGGCTTCGAGGCTACACCTTC
13	-	TRBV11-3	TRBJ2-1	-	CASSLESGNEQFF	TGTGCCAGCAGCTTAGAGTCGGGGAATGAGCAGTTCTTC
16	-	TRBV5-4	TRBJ2-2	-	CASSPPGLWYTGELFF	TGTGCCAGCAGCCCCCCGGGACTCTGGTACACCGGGGAGCTGTTTTTT
16	-	TRBV6-5	TRBJ2-3	TRBD2	CASSYQRAGGSNTQYF	TGTGCCAGCAGTTACCAACGAGCGGGGGGATCAAATACGCAGTATTTT
15	-	TRBV5-1	TRBJ1-6	TRBD1	CASSRAQGENSPLHF	TGCGCCAGCAGCAGGGCACAGGGGGAAAATTCACCCCTCCACTTT
15	-	TRBV9	TRBJ1-2	TRBD1	CASSVEQGAAYGYTF	TGTGCCAGCAGCGTAGAGCAGGGGGCGGCCTATGGCTACACCTTC
15	-	TRBV10-2	TRBJ1-5	-	CASSDVQGSNQPQHF	TGCGCCAGCAGTGATGTTCAGGGGAGCAATCAGCCCCAGCATTTT
13	-	TRBV27	TRBJ1-2	-	CASSSTPIYGYTF	TGTGCCAGCAGTTCCACACCCATCTATGGCTACACCTTC
13	-	TRBV5-6	TRBJ1-5	-	CASSATGEEPQHF	TGTGCCAGCAGCGCGACAGGTGAAGAGCCCCAGCATTTT
12	-	TRBV29-1	TRBJ1-2	-	CSVEGVREGYTF	TGCAGCGTTGAGGGCGTTCGGGAGGGCTACACCTTC
17	-	TRBV21-1	TRBJ2-7	-	CASSGLRLAGAPYEQYF	TGTGCCAGCAGCGGGTTGAGGCTAGCGGGGGCCCCTTACGAGCAGTACTTC
15	few	TRBV5-6	TRBJ2-2	TRBD1	CASSGPGQRTGELFF	TGTGCCAGCAGCGGTCCGGGACAGAGGACCGGGGAGCTGTTTTTT
15	few	TRBV11-2	TRBJ2-3	-	CASSGVGSEGDTQYF	TGTGCCAGCAGCGGAGTAGGGTCGGAGGGAGATACGCAGTATTTT
15	-	TRBV6-5	TRBJ2-7	TRBD1	CASSYGGQGTYEQYF	TGTGCCAGCAGTTACGGAGGACAGGGAACCTACGAGCAGTACTTC
13	-	TRBV11-2	TRBJ1-1	-	CASTGTGATEAFF	TGTGCCAGCACCGGTACGGGAGCCACTGAAGCTTTCTTT
16	-	TRBV5-4	TRBJ2-2	TRBD1	CASSVGQDANTGELFF	TGTGCCAGCAGCGTAGGACAGGACGCGAACACCGGGGAGCTGTTTTTT
11	-	TRBV7-8	TRBJ1-1	-	CASGRQSEAFF	TGTGCCAGCGGCCGACAGAGTGAAGCTTTCTTT
15	-	TRBV5-1	TRBJ1-1	TRBD1	CASSLLPTGRTEAFF	TGCGCCAGCAGCCTGCTTCCGACAGGGAGGACTGAAGCTTTCTTT
11	few	TRBV20-1	TRBJ2-1	-	CSAARIAEQFF	TGCAGTGCCGCTAGAATCGCGGAGCAGTTCTTC
16	-	TRBV18	TRBJ2-1	TRBD1	CASSLATGGRYNEQFF	TGTGCCAGCTCACTAGCGACAGGGGGTAGGTACAATGAGCAGTTCTTC
17	-	TRBV5-1	TRBJ1-4	TRBD1	CASSLGVTGVVNEKLFF	TGCGCCAGCAGCTTGGGGGTGACAGGGGTGGTGAATGAAAAACTGTTTTTT
18	few	TRBV7-9	TRBJ1-2	-	CASSLLSVPGTSNYGYTF	TGTGCCAGCAGCTTATTGTCCGTCCCAGGGACTTCTAACTATGGCTACACCTTC
15	-	TRBV19	TRBJ2-7	-	CASRLAVQSTYEQYF	TGTGCCAGTAGGCTAGCTGTTCAGTCGACCTACGAGCAGTACTTC
13	-	TRBV5-5	TRBJ2-1	-	CASSLVTRDEQFF	TGTGCCAGCAGCTTGGTGACACGCGATGAGCAGTTCTTC
15	-	TRBV2	TRBJ1-5	TRBD1	CASSEGQLHNQPQHF	TGTGCCAGCAGTGAGGGACAGCTTCACAATCAGCCCCAGCATTTT
15	-	TRBV19	TRBJ1-6	TRBD1	CATFPGQGIGSPLHF	TGTGCCACCTTTCCGGGACAGGGGATCGGTTCACCCCTCCACTTT
14	-	TRBV12-5	TRBJ2-5	-	CASGLGQGQETQYF	TGTGCTAGTGGTTTGGGTCAGGGACAAGAGACCCAGTACTTC
14	once	TRBV5-4	TRBJ2-3	-	CASSPGGLDRFQYF	TGTGCCAGCAGCCCGGGTGGATTAGACCGCTTTCAGTATTTT
14	-	TRBV5-4	TRBJ1-1	-	CASSLAPSYSEAFF	TGTGCCAGCAGCTTGGCCCCGAGCTACTCCGAAGCTTTCTTT
14	-	TRBV6-1	TRBJ2-5	TRBD2	CASFGGGAGETQYF	TGTGCCAGCTTTGGCGGGGGGGCGGGGGAGACCCAGTACTTC
14	-	TRBV5-1	TRBJ1-4	TRBD1	CASSLDRGSEKLFF	TGCGCCAGCAGCTTGGACAGGGGTAGTGAAAAACTGTTTTTT
16	-	TRBV11-2	TRBJ2-3	TRBD1	CASSPRGQGAADTQYF	TGTGCCAGCAGCCCCAGGGGACAGGGGGCAGCAGATACGCAGTATTTT
15	-	TRBV19	TRBJ2-5	-	CASRGWGGAGETQYF	TGTGCCAGTAGAGGGTGGGGGGGGGCCGGAGAGACCCAGTACTTC
13	-	TRBV7-8	TRBJ2-1	-	CASSSTRYNEQFF	TGTGCCAGCAGCTCCACCAGGTACAATGAGCAGTTCTTC
13	-	TRBV19	TRBJ1-2	TRBD1	CASFRQGGYGYTF	TGTGCCAGTTTTCGACAGGGTGGCTATGGCTACACCTTC
15	few	TRBV5-1	TRBJ2-1	-	CASSNSASSYNEQFF	TGCGCCAGCAGCAATAGTGCGAGCTCCTACAATGAGCAGTTCTTC
15	-	TRBV4-1	TRBJ1-1	TRBD1	CASSQGQGLSTEAFF	TGCGCCAGCAGCCAGGGACAGGGATTGAGCACTGAAGCTTTCTTT
18	-	TRBV5-1	TRBJ2-3	TRBD2	CASRRGPLAGFKADTQYF	TGCGCCAGCAGGCGGGGGCCTCTAGCGGGGTTTAAGGCAGATACGCAGTATTTT
15	few	TRBV25-1	TRBJ1-3	TRBD1	CASSITGGSGNTIYF	TGTGCCAGCAGTATTACAGGGGGCTCTGGAAACACCATATATTTT
21	once	TRBV21-1	TRBJ2-3	-	CASSSPRRGLLTSGGTDTQYF	TGTGCCAGCAGCTCCCCAAGACGGGGTCTCCTGACTAGCGGGGGAACAGATACGCAGTATTTT
14	-	TRBV7-3	TRBJ1-1	-	CASSAQGLLTEAFF	TGTGCCAGCAGCGCCCAGGGGTTACTCACTGAAGCTTTCTTT
17	-	TRBV9	TRBJ1-3	-	CASSVGGGASSGNTIYF	TGTGCCAGCAGCGTAGGAGGTGGGGCGAGCTCTGGAAACACCATATATTTT
10	-	TRBV6-5	TRBJ2-3	-	CASGDFTQYF	TGTGCCAGCGGCGACTTTACGCAGTATTTT
13	-	TRBV7-2	TRBJ2-5	-	CASSPRGAETQYF	TGTGCCAGCAGCCCCAGAGGCGCGGAGACCCAGTACTTC
15	-	TRBV5-1	TRBJ2-3	TRBD2	CASSWTSGGADTQYF	TGCGCCAGCAGCTGGACTAGCGGGGGGGCAGATACGCAGTATTTT
13	once	TRBV5-6	TRBJ2-1	-	CASSLYLSDEQFF	TGTGCCAGCAGCCTGTACCTTTCGGATGAGCAGTTCTTC
17	-	TRBV5-6	TRBJ2-2	TRBD2	CASSFLGAGGDAGELFF	TGTGCCAGCAGCTTCCTTGGAGCGGGGGGAGACGCCGGGGAGCTGTTTTTT
15	-	TRBV5-5	TRBJ1-1	-	CASSLAGRESTEAFF	TGTGCCAGCAGCTTGGCCGGGAGAGAAAGCACTGAAGCTTTCTTT
13	once	TRBV2	TRBJ1-3	-	CASSRRPGDTIYF	TGTGCCAGCAGTCGTAGGCCGGGGGACACCATATATTTT
14	-	TRBV15	TRBJ2-7	-	CATSREGEVNEQYF	TGTGCCACCAGCAGAGAAGGGGAGGTCAACGAGCAGTACTTC